This T cell receptor beta chain appears in the sequencing data of a study of graft-versus-host responses after intestinal transplantation. Across the whole study: Anti-thymocyte globulin induction, then tacrolimus and steroids for roughly 3 years, went to all recipients.

Only in-frame clones appear in the TCRdb table, and some are missing; sequencing was by immunoSEQ multiplex PCR. The repertoire holds 85,000 to 130,000 clones, with roughly nine tenths as singletons. Study results and caveats: Ileal or blood samples showed some GvH clones first, and such clones were also found in recipient marrow. Subjects displaying graft-donor T cell macrochimerism possessed elevated graft-versus-host to host-versus-graft clonal ratios inside allografts. Circulating GvH clone levels at their peak were associated with HvG declines (early post-transplant).

The J segment lost 0 bases and the V segment lost 6 bases, leaving 7 bases of the junction unmatched. The CDR3 is 17 residues long. Germline V gene sequence: CDR1 MDHEN, CDR2 SYDVKM. Concerning this clone: What it binds is not known.

Sample: unstimulated CD4+ T cells sorted from spleen or lymph node cells, taken before intestinal transplant. The chain couples TRBV28 to TRBJ1-6; 8 bases match TRBD1. The sequence was obtained from a human donor who received an intestinal transplant. DNA of the CDR3: TGTGCCAGCAGCCTTTTGGGGACAGGCTCCTATAATTCACCCCTCCACTTT. This encodes CASSLLGTGSYNSPLHF.